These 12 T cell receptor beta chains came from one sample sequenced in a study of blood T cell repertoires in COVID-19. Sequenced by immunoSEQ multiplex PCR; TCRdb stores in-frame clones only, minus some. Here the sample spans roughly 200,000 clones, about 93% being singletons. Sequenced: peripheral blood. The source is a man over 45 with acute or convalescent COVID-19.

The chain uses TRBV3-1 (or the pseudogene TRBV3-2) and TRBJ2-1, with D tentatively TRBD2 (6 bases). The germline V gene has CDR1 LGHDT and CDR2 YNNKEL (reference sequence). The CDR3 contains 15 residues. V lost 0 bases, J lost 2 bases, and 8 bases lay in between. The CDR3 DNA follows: TGTGCCAGCAGCCAAGATGGAGGGCCCTACAATGAGCAGTTCTTC. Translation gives CASSQDGGPYNEQFF.

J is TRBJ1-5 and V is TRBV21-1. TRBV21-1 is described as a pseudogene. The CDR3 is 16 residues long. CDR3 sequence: CASSKVGDYSNQPQHF. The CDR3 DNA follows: TGTGCCAGCAGCAAAGTTGGGGACTATAGCAATCAGCCCCAGCATTTT.

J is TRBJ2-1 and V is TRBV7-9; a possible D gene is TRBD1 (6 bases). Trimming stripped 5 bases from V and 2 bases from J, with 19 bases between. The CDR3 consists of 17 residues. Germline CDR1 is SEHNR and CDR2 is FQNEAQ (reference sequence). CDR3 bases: TGTGCCAGCAGCCCCCCTTACAGGGCTACCCCCTACAATGAGCAGTTCTTC. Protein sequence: CASSPPYRATPYNEQFF.

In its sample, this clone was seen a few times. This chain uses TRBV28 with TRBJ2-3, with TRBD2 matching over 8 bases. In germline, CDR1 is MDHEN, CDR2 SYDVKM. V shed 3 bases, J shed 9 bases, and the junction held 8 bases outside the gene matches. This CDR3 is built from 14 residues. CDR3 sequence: CASSLMLAGVTQYF. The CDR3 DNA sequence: TGTGCCAGCAGTTTGATGCTAGCGGGCGTAACGCAGTATTTT.

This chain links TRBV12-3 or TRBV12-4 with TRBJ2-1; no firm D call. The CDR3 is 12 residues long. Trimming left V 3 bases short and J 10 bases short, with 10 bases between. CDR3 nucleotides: TGTGCCAGCAGTTTGTCCGACACCGAGCAGTTCTTC. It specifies CASSLSDTEQFF.

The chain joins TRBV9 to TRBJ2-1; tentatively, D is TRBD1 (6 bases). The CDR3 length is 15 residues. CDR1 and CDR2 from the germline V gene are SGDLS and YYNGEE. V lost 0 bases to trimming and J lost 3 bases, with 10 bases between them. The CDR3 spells CASSVGKQGYNEQFF. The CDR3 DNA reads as TGTGCCAGCAGCGTAGGTAAACAGGGCTACAATGAGCAGTTCTTC.

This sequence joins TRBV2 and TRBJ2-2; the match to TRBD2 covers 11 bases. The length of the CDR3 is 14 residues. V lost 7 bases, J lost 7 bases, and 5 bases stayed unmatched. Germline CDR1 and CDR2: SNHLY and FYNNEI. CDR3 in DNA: TGTGCCAGCAATAGCGGGGGGGCCATCGGGGAGCTGTTTTTT. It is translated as CASNSGGAIGELFF.

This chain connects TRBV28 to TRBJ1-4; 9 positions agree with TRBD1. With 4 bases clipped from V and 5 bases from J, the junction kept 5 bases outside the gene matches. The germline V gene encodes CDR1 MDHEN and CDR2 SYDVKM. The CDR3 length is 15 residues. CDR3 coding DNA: TGTGCCAGCAGTTCTGCCGGGACAGGGAATGAAAAACTGTTTTTT. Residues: CASSSAGTGNEKLFF. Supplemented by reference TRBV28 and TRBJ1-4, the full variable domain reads DVKVTQSSRYLVKRTGEKVFLECVQDMDHENMFWYRQDPGLGLRLIYFSYDVKMKEKGDIPEGYSVSREKKERFSLILESASTNQTSMYLCASSSAGTGNEKLFFGSGTQLSVL.

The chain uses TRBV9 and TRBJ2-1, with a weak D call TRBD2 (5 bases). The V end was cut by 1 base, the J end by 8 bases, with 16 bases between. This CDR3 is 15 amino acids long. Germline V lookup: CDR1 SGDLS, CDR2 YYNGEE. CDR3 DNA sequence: TGTGCCAGCAGCGTATCACCGGAGGTGGTAGATGAGCAGTTCTTC. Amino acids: CASSVSPEVVDEQFF. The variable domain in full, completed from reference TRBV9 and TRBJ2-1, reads DSGVTQTPKHLITATGQRVTLRCSPRSGDLSVYWYQQSLDQGLQFLIQYYNGEERAKGNILERFSAQQFPDLHSELNLSSLELGDSALYFCASSVSPEVVDEQFFGPGTRLTVL.

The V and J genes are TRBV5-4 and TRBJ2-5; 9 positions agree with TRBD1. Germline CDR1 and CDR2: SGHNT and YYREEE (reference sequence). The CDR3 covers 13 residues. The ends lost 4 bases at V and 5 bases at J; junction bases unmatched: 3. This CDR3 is CASSRDRGETQYF. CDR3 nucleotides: TGTGCCAGCAGCCGAGACAGGGGGGAGACCCAGTACTTC.

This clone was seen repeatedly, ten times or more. CDR3 sequence: CASSLAPGRGQYF. CDR3 DNA: TGTGCCAGCAGTTTAGCGCCAGGGAGGGGGCAGTACTTC. The V and J genes are TRBV12-3 or TRBV12-4 and TRBJ2-7, with 7 bases aligning to TRBD2. This CDR3 has 13 amino acids. V shed 0 bases, J shed 9 bases, and the junction held 5 bases outside the gene matches.

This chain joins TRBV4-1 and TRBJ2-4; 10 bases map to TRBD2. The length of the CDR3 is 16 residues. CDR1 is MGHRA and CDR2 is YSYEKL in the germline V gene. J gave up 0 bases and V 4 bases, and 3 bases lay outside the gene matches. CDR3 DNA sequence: TGCGCCAGCAGCCCACTAGCGGGGATAGCCAAAAACATTCAGTACTTC. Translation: CASSPLAGIAKNIQYF.